This T cell receptor beta chain was recorded in a study of glioma-infiltrating T cells (dated by TCRdb to the mid-2010s). For the wider study: Low-grade gliomas were represented by WHO grade II oligodendrogliomas or astrocytomas, and glioblastomas were represented by WHO grade IV tumors that were sampled at initial rather than recurrent diagnosis. TCR alpha- and beta-chain repertoires were sequenced from glioma tissue, non-neoplastic brain tissue and matched peripheral blood mononuclear cells. For blood libraries, the target was roughly 4- to 11-fold sequencing coverage of 1 million or so peripheral T cells. Three low-grade glioma patients, several primary glioblastoma patients, and three non-glioma patients who contributed non-neoplastic brain tissue made up the paired cohort. Glioma patients received dexamethasone for six or fewer days before surgery. Each tissue-infiltrating repertoire was compared with the same patient's peripheral blood repertoire to measure divergence between tissue and blood T-cell populations. Findings and caveats that apply to the study as a whole: VJ-independent divergence between tissue and blood was below expectation in non-neoplastic patients but above expectation in all gliomas, especially low-grade gliomas. Tissue and blood shared very few CDR3 sequences, a result attributed to high CDR3 diversity and limited sampling. Small numbers underpinned the group comparisons: roughly eight glioblastoma patients, three low-grade glioma patients and three non-neoplastic patients. Patients with low tissue-blood divergence were marked by a signature set of shared blood CDR3 motifs, and this signature set was depleted in highly divergent patients.

There are a few counts of this clonotype. Which antigen it targets is not known. One base away there is no much larger clone; base qualities are not given. The iRepertoire nested amplicon-rescue multiplex PCR (arm-PCR) platform was used to amplify TCR alpha and beta CDR3 regions from RNA. For one-step reverse transcription and amplification, roughly 85-400 ng of tissue mRNA or PBMC total RNA was used as input. Following bead purification, Illumina adapters were added by a secondary multiplex PCR, and libraries between 200 and 400 bp were gel-purified. Demultiplexing relied on internal 6-nucleotide barcodes carried by the libraries. Sequencing of libraries was performed on an Illumina MiSeq with 2x220 or 2x250 nucleotide paired-end reads. The authors processed their data as follows. Paired reads were merged using FLASH 1.2.11 and aligned with BWA-MEM to the GRCh37 human genome, and TRA and TRB reads were then extracted. V and J assignment used an IMGT-derived reference of cassette sequences and CDR3 motifs that included pseudogenes. Reads were translated in three frames, and productive CDR3s were defined as those with a C...FGXG motif and no stop codons. A clonotype was defined as a unique combination of a V-J cassette pair and a CDR3 amino acid sequence. Reads were filtered by Hamming distance, with the threshold set by the sequence error rate of each sample in mapped regions. TCRdb cleaned the public reads at Q25 with fastp, built clones with MiXCR and kept in-frame beta chains. One record per CDR3 amino acid sequence lists the most common genes and DNA. The V and J calls follow TCRdb's processing rather than the paper's. The sample contains around 390,000 distinct CDR3 sequences, 41% of them found a single time. The ten most abundant clones make up around 11% of the sample.

Inclusive of the bounding cysteine and phenylalanine, the CDR3 is 14 residues long. The entry retains the CDR3 DNA only, 42 bases that are in frame from base 1. V and J are trimmed by 3 bases and 6 bases, and the gene matches miss 4 bases of the junction. Based on the germline V gene, the CDR1 and CDR2 sequences are LGHNA and YNFKEQ. Surgical brain or tumor specimens were cryofrozen in liquid nitrogen immediately after resection, and peripheral blood cells were collected concurrently. Recombination joined TRBV4-2 with TRBJ2-3, and 9 junction bases match TRBD2. The TCR was taken from a human donor with low-grade glioma or glioblastoma, undergoing nonglioma brain surgery, or in good health (not recorded which). Sequenced sample: glioma tissue, nonneoplastic brain tissue, or PBMCs (not recorded which). The nucleotide sequence is given as TGTGCCAGCAGCCAGGGACTAGCTTTGGATACGCAGTATTTT. Translation gives CASSQGLALDTQYF.